What follows describes a single T cell receptor (beta chain). Its antigen remains unknown. One end of the junction fails to match germline, which may point to a read error. This specimen belongs to a study of cytomegalovirus exposure and HLA in healthy donors. General study findings and limits: In a later analysis, a genetic analysis reported fewer productive-TCR N-insertions in an Asian-associated ancestry cluster than the cohort average. Judged likely to be a sequencing artifact was a cluster of highly shared sequence variants. Under in vitro conditions, three CMV-associated chains were confirmed as specific for CMV antigens. For most subjects, TCR beta sequences were reported to predict HLA-A and HLA-B alleles with accuracy.

Germline lookup yields CDR1 MNHEY and CDR2 SMNVEV (reference sequence). The CDR3 is 13 residues long. Primers for the PCR totalled 60 Vbeta and 13 Jbeta. Repertoires were generated with immunoSEQ multiplex PCR, while TCRdb's copy carries only in-frame clones and drops some. Seen here are roughly 120,000 clones, about three quarters observed once, and the top ten hold about 3.2%. The chain links TRBV27 to TRBJ2-1, with 10 bases aligning to TRBD2. The material sequenced was PBMCs. This sequence was found in a woman in her fifties or sixties in good health and CMV-seropositive. In DNA form, the CDR3 reads TGTGCCAGCAGCCGAACCCCCTCTAGCGGGAGACTCTTC. Translated: CASSRTPSSGRLF.